This TCR beta chain was obtained from a study of shared clonotypes between healthy human individuals (dated by TCRdb to the early 2020s). For the wider study: The cohort comprised a couple of women and three men aged 18 to 49 years. For each donor, CD4 naive and CD4 memory were each given three plates, CD8 naive was given two plates, and CD8 memory was given one plate. Each donor's leukapheresis produced roughly between roughly 0.85 and 10 billion PBMCs. Blood TCR repertoires of 5 or 6 healthy adults were deeply sequenced to estimate repertoire size and the extent of clonotype sharing between individuals. To increase sequencing depth and limit assay-specific biases, different laboratories used diverse techniques to prepare libraries and sequence TCR repertoires.

CD8 naive samples were CD45RO-negative cells positively selected for CCR7, giving a CD45RA+CCR7+ population that excluded TemRA cells. The donors were healthy, HIV-negative adults who had no recently reported acute infections or vaccinations. Every donor was a Caucasian adult living in Nashville, Tennessee, USA. Blood was obtained by leukapheresis, after which PBMCs were separated by Ficoll-Histopaque density gradient centrifugation and cryopreserved in liquid nitrogen vapor phase. Analytical flow cytometry was used to check the purity and quantity of every magnetically sorted T cell population. From each sorted fraction, genomic DNA was isolated and quantified by UV absorbance on a Nanodrop 2000c. What the research found in general, with its limitations: Clonotypes shared by all four sorted-subset donors showed higher generation probabilities than non-shared clonotypes. Based on pairwise subsampling, the degree of clonotype sharing among donors was expected to be affected by sequencing depth. The small number of donors limited the genetic and exposure-history diversity represented. Estimated clonotype richness was generally larger for naive than for memory subsets. Sharing across a few donors was observed for approximately 5% of naive CD4, 3% to 3.5% of naive CD8, about 2.3% of memory CD4, and around 0.4% of memory CD8 clonotypes. Incomplete sequencing was indicated by rarefaction of sorted-subset datasets, despite the large sequencing depth. Sampling was restricted to blood, and TCR repertoires in tissues likely differ from the TCR repertoires found in blood.

Using the deep immunoSEQ assay, TCR CDR3 regions were amplified from genomic DNA by multiplex PCR. For each cell subset, the extracted genomic DNA was distributed evenly across all wells of several immunoSEQ 96-well plates, and each plate served as one replicate. For sorted subsets, around 200 ng genomic DNA, equal to tens of thousands of T cell genomes, was loaded into each replicate PCR. The purified libraries were quantified using a Qubit 3.0 fluorometer, sized with a Bioanalyzer 2100, and then quantified again using the KAPA Library Quantification kit. Each immunoSEQ 96-well plate was sequenced on its own single-read 150-cycle Illumina NextSeq 550 flow cell. Concerning the study's data processing: Because the immunoSEQ output included only junctional sequences and no quality scores, the filtering could not be the same as the filtering used for full-length reads. To assign V/J genes and CDR3, sequences were annotated against IMGT germline references using PyIR, a Python wrapper for IgBLAST v1.9. Reads were removed for weak V/J assignments (E-value above 1e-6), missing CDR3, stop codons, out-of-frame junctions, or ambiguous translated residues. V3J clonotypes were defined as sequences sharing an identical inferred V gene, J gene, and CDR3 amino acid sequence. Percentage overlap between repertoires was calculated by dividing the number of shared unique clonotypes by the size of the smaller repertoire. RTK rarefaction, the Chao1 estimator, and Recon v2.1 estimates of unobserved clonotypes were used to assess repertoire richness. For all TCRbeta clonotypes obtained by the gDNA method from a few donors, generation probabilities were computed with OLGA. Drawn from immuneACCESS, this table holds only the in-frame rearrangements with V and J called that TCRdb kept. Clones are partly lost; checked studies trace under half to an unresolved V gene and leave the rest unexplained. The V and J calls and the clone size are those of that table, but D and trimming were determined from the DNA. This sample is represented by about 2,100,000 clones; 90% to 95% of them were singletons. About 1.8% of the sample rests with the top ten.

Comments on this clone: What this receptor recognizes is not known. Base qualities are not provided; no much larger clone lies one nucleotide away.

Including the terminal cysteine and phenylalanine, the CDR3 comprises 16 residues. Of all the DNA, just the CDR3 is kept, 48 bases in frame from base 1. From a lookup of the germline V gene, CDR1 and CDR2 are SGHVS and FNYEAQ. Unmatched junction bases come to 12, with V trimmed by 3 bases and J by 6 bases. The sequence was obtained from a man in his late teens or twenties in good health. Some clones in this sample may be carry-over from other donors' samples. The sequence is built from TRBV7-6 and TRBJ2-3, with 7 middle bases fitting TRBD2. Sequences were obtained from naive CD8+ T cells from PBMCs. Per the publication, the cell subset or site label means: CD45RA+CCR7+. The DNA sequence reads TGTGCCAGCAGCTTTTTAGGCGGGAGTAGAGACGATACGCAGTATTTT. The translation is CASSFLGGSRDDTQYF.